This T cell receptor beta chain was sequenced for a study of blood T cell repertoires in COVID-19. Study processing details: Researchers report that nucleated cell counts were estimated from reference gene primer amplification. Profiled with immunoSEQ multiplex PCR; TCRdb holds only in-frame clones, not every one. V, J and clone size derive from that table, while D and trimming were established from the DNA sequence. The repertoire holds under 45,000 clones, about 87% seen once, with around 3.7% in the top ten. The sequence was collected from a man aged 40-55 years with COVID-19, enrolled during active disease. Source material: peripheral blood.

The CDR3 nucleotides read TGTGCCAGCAGCACGGGACAGCTCAGGGGCGAGCAGTACTTC. The encoded protein is CASSTGQLRGEQYF. The chain combines TRBV5-4 with TRBJ2-7, with 7 bases matching TRBD1. CDR1 and CDR2 from the germline V gene are SGHNT and YYREEE (reference sequence). With 4 bases clipped from V and 6 bases from J, the junction kept 10 bases outside the gene matches. This CDR3 contains 14 residues.